This TCR beta chain was sequenced in a study of T cells after yellow fever vaccination (dated by TCRdb to the late 2010s). Broadly, across the study: The SMART-Seq v4 Ultra Low Input RNA kit was used to prepare libraries from fractions with low cell numbers. Blood samples were taken at several timepoints before and after primary and secondary immunization, and bulk PBMC replicates and cell subsets were isolated. Two healthy male donors made up the cohort, one aged 18 to 29 years and the other aged 30 to 40 years. To track T-cell clones before and after primary and booster YFV17D yellow fever vaccination, bulk TCR alpha and beta repertoires were sequenced longitudinally. The paper's findings and limits, for the study overall: After the booster, most of the clones that had expanded following primary vaccination were detected again (about 95% of CD4 and around 88% of CD8), which suggests that memory was broadly maintained. A small fraction of clonotypes appeared in both the CD4 and CD8 compartments, likely as a result of convergent recombination. Because the study included only a couple of donors, the extent to which the findings can be generalized is limited. The secondary T-cell response was found to be weaker but faster than the primary response, with a peak reached on day 5 rather than on day 15. Because abundant contaminating clonotypes from the bulk population could be contained in FACS-sorted repertoires, computational filtering was required.

This clonotype was seen ten or more times. Its antigen is currently not known. Base-call qualities are not available, and no considerably larger clone is one nucleotide away. CDR1 and CDR2, per the germline V gene, are MNHEY and SVGEGT. Between the V and J ends, shortened by 8 bases and 5 bases respectively, the junction contains 12 bases. The CDR3 runs 12 amino acids, cysteine and phenylalanine included. Solely the CDR3 DNA is kept, with 36 bases framed from the first base. The treatment or condition label here, explained by the study, means: live attenuated yellow fever vaccine strain. At each blood-draw timepoint, two biological replicates of bulk PBMCs were collected. A standard Ficoll-Paque protocol was used to isolate PBMCs from peripheral blood. TriZol was used to extract RNA from bulk PBMCs, CD4 and CD8 fractions, and dextramer-positive and dextramer-negative fractions. TCR cDNA was synthesized by 5'RACE template switching, which introduced a universal primer site and unique molecular identifiers. Priming for cDNA synthesis came from both the TCR alpha and TCR beta constant segments. Library amplification used two PCR steps, and the second PCR step added sample barcodes and sequencing adapters. Sequencing of libraries was performed on Illumina HiSeq 2500 (2x100 bp) or NovaSeq (2x150 bp). On the study's bioinformatics: Demultiplexing of reads and collapsing into UMI consensus sequences were performed with MIGEC, and V(D)J alignment was carried out with MiXCR. Clonotypes responding to the vaccine were identified with edgeR on replicate PBMC samples, with the criteria of FDR below 0.01 and a log2 fold change above 5 up to day 15. Each bulk clonotype was labeled CD4 or CD8 based on which sequenced repertoire, CD4 or CD8, contained the clonotype at higher abundance. TCRdb took the public reads, trimmed them with fastp at Q25, ran MiXCR for clone calling and kept in-frame beta chains. Each entry is one CDR3 protein sequence, shown with its most common DNA and genes. TCRdb's processing, not the authors' own work, is the source of the V and J calls. The sample table lists some 560,000 distinct CDR3 sequences, approximately 21% of them with a count of one. The ten largest make up roughly an eighth of the sample.

The clonotype comes from a man aged 30 to 39 who received the YFV17D yellow fever vaccine. The chain links TRBV6-2 or TRBV6-3 with TRBJ1-2, with no confidently assigned D gene. Material: PBMCs, obtained 15 days after the yellow fever booster vaccination. The CDR3 protein is CASGEWGYGYTF. The DNA sequence is TGTGCCAGCGGGGAGTGGGGATATGGCTACACCTTC.